This T cell receptor (beta chain) was sequenced in a study of cytomegalovirus exposure and HLA in healthy donors (dated by TCRdb to the late 2010s). Regarding the research as a whole: According to an earlier analysis of a few hundred of the donors, about 170 million T cells yielded some 120 million unique TCR beta sequences and around 280 Gb of sequence data. Of the roughly 400 genotyped donors, around 81% fell in the genetic ancestry cluster associated with self-reported Caucasian donors. The study profiled the T cell repertoires of 500 to 800 subjects by immunosequencing and related them to cytomegalovirus serostatus. The number of donors typed differed by locus, with about 629-630 for A, B, C, DRB1 and DQB1, more than 500 for DQA1, nearly 610 for DPA1, and roughly 450 for DPB1. Class I and class II HLA loci were covered by the typing at four-digit resolution. Approximately 330 gigabases of sequencing data and 70 million to 100 million unique TCR sequences made up an early release that covered approximately 620 HLA-typed donors. Roughly 5 DR-DQ haplotypes were treated as single units for association and clustering because of strong linkage in the cohort. Among 398 genotyped donors of the cohort, an average of roughly 230,000 unique TCR beta nucleotide sequences was sequenced per donor, of which about 20% were non-productive. Every discovery cohort repertoire had been produced on one sequencing platform. In an earlier analysis of around 540 of the donors, high-throughput TCR beta sequencing was used to judge whether each TCR beta V gene segment behaved as functional or pseudogenic. In addition to the first cohort of 666 subjects, a separate validation cohort of 120 different subjects was used. The study was designed to test whether signatures of past pathogen exposure could be identified by cataloging public T cell receptors. A later analysis re-analyzed previously published TCR beta repertoires from 660 or so donors and added high-resolution HLA genotyping to study TCR occurrence patterns. Donor age, sex, ethnicity and CMV serostatus were compiled alongside the repertoire data. To predict cytomegalovirus infection status, the study combined high-throughput TCR immunosequencing, statistical association of individual TCRs with disease status, and machine learning. Rather than drawing on any new phenotypic data, the later analysis identified candidate immune exposures from TCR beta sequences and the way those sequences occurred across donors. A later genetic analysis took genome-wide SNP genotypes for about three fifths of the roughly 700 donors and used that subset as a discovery cohort.

The protocol used for the library was the immunoSEQ multiplex PCR assay. For the multiplex PCR, a mixture combining 60 forward primers for TCR Vbeta segments and 13 reverse primers for TCR Jbeta segments was used. A multiplex PCR assay on genomic DNA amplified the CDR3 region of rearranged TCR beta genes. Amplified TCR beta libraries were sequenced as 87-base-pair reads on the Illumina HiSeq System. On the authors' methods: In a later analysis, about 80 million unique TCR beta chains were counted across the roughly 670 repertoires, and roughly 11 million of these chains were shared by at least two donors. A nearest-neighbor algorithm error-corrected the raw reads and collapsed the reads into unique sequences, merging closely related sequences to remove PCR and sequencing errors. CDR3 sequences were aligned to IMGT reference sequences to assign V, D and J gene segments. For a sequence to be retained, at least a six-nucleotide match to both a V gene segment and a J gene segment was required. A rearrangement counted as productive if the CDR3 had no stop codons and remained in frame with V and J, and every other rearrangement counted as non-productive. CDR3 was defined according to IMGT convention as the region running from the second conserved V-encoded cysteine to the conserved J-encoded phenylalanine. Sequences without an unambiguous match to a single V gene segment were excluded from the earlier analysis of 587 of the donors. An earlier analysis of 500 to 600 of the donors classified V segments as functional when productive rearrangements were above 56.7% and as segregating when the standard deviation between donors was above 5%. A statistical classification framework was developed to diagnose cytomegalovirus status using the catalog of TCR beta chain sequences. A later analysis assigned V and J genes by comparing TCR nucleotide sequences with IMGT/GENE-DB human TR gene sequences. The TCRdist pipeline was used in a later analysis to assign CDR3 sequences and most-parsimonious VDJ recombination scenarios. In a later analysis, each TCR beta chain was defined by its CDR3 amino acid sequence together with its V-gene family, and reads lacking a unique V-gene family were excluded. To address suspected cross-contamination and a sequencing artifact, a later analysis removed 450 to 700 highly shared, low-generation-probability nucleotide sequences. In a later analysis, a clonal expansion index for each public chain was calculated from normalized within-repertoire ranks of inferred template counts. A later analysis computed generation probabilities with a VDJ recombination model fitted to out-of-frame rearrangements, and checked the results against IGoR. In a later analysis, TCR-TCR, TCR-HLA and TCR-CMV co-occurrence was scored with hypergeometric tests, and a repertoire-size bias correction was applied to TCR pairs. False discovery rates were estimated in a later analysis by permuting HLA or CMV assignments 20 times. A later analysis grouped co-occurring TCRs with DBSCAN, adding TCRdist sequence similarity when clustering within HLA-allele-positive subsets. For co-occurrence clustering, repertoires with fewer than 30,000 or more than 120,000 public chains were excluded, along with five repertoires with anomalous nucleotide sharing. Entries here come from immuneACCESS through TCRdb and include only in-frame sequences with V and J called. Some clones fail to appear in such tables; in the studies checked, an unresolved V gene covers under half of the shortfall, and the cause of the remainder is unknown. V and J calls plus clone size are reproduced from that table; the DNA served to infer D and trimming. The sample has roughly 180,000 clones on record, roughly 80% of them singletons. Roughly 6% of the sample is taken by the ten largest.

The research as a whole found: Compared with the approximately 710-donor mean, donors in an Asian-associated ancestry cluster had fewer N-insertions in productive TCRs, according to a later genetic analysis. A cluster of highly shared sequence variants was judged likely to represent a technical artifact of the sequencing pipeline. Correlated functional status among segregating V segments might reflect linkage disequilibrium, but an unknown experimental factor could not be ruled out. Assigning TCR associations to individual alleles was difficult when HLA alleles, especially DR and DQ, strongly co-occurred. In the study, 150 to 200 TCR beta chains were listed as associated with cytomegalovirus. A later analysis associated about 18,000 TCR beta sequences with specific HLA alleles at a false discovery rate of 0.05. The classifier was reported to diagnose cytomegalovirus status with high specificity and sensitivity in both the original cohort and the validation cohort. In a later analysis, the rate of TCR association differed among HLA loci, with DRB1 alleles having the most associated TCRs and HLA-C alleles having the fewest. Because some donors lacked HLA typing at each locus, the association tests relied only on the typed subset. Several of the top co-occurrence clusters appeared to be linked to parvovirus B19, influenza, CMV and Epstein-Barr virus, according to a later analysis. The earlier analysis of some 560 of the donors excluded roughly 16 rarely observed V segments, including chromosome 9 orphons, because counts were too low. The presence/absence analyses assumed that sequencing depth was roughly uniform across donors, and that assumption may not be true. The only immune exposure information available for the cohort was CMV serostatus. Because the 87-base-pair reads could not distinguish some IMGT-functional V segments, including TRBV6-2 and TRBV6-3, those segments were excluded. In vitro tests confirmed that a few of the cytomegalovirus-associated TCR beta chains recognize cytomegalovirus antigens. In a later genetic analysis, a missense DCLRE1C variant was associated with V-gene and J-gene trimming of TCR beta chains, and the association was replicated in an independent cohort. In a later analysis, HLA-associated TCR beta chains showed more clonal expansion and lower generation probabilities than non-associated chains that were equally common. Broadly in line with IMGT annotations, most TCR beta V segments showed up in productive rearrangements about 87% or about 30% of the time in an earlier analysis of some 590 of the donors. The authors suggested that the approach could potentially be extended to other disease states and immunological phenotypes. Most TCR sequences were seen in very few donors, while some public TCRs were found in many individuals. A further reported finding was that TCR beta sequences accurately predicted the HLA-A and HLA-B alleles for most subjects in the first cohort. In a later analysis, most CMV-associated TCR beta chains were found to appear HLA-restricted, with HLA associations seemingly driven largely by CMV exposure. In this cohort, only TCR beta chains were sequenced, and detectable features were limited by the absence of alpha or paired-chain data.

Counted from cysteine to phenylalanine, this CDR3 has 15 amino acids. Only the CDR3 region is kept as DNA, spanning 45 bases read in frame from base 1. Ends trimmed: V by 3 bases, J by 2 bases; bases unmatched to a gene: 6. In the germline V gene, CDR1 corresponds to SGHRS and CDR2 to YFSETQ. Turning to this clone: It lacks a known antigen. No base quality values were provided; no much bigger clone lies one nucleotide off.

The cohort comprised some 700 healthy bone marrow donors. All cohort members were sampled while nominally healthy, although unrecorded immune exposures were likely present. The donor was CMV seropositive and belonged to the group of some 290 seropositive cohort members. Every donor gave a peripheral blood sample, and the peripheral blood mononuclear cells from that sample were used for TCR beta sequencing. Genomic DNA extraction from the blood cell samples was performed with the Qiagen DNeasy Blood Extraction Kit. The source material was PBMCs. The rearrangement joined TRBV5-1 to TRBJ2-7; the junction holds 9 bases that match TRBD1. The clonotype comes from a woman younger than 45 in good health and CMV-seropositive. The CDR3 sequence is CASSSLRDRAYEQYF. In nucleotides, the sequence is TGCGCCAGCAGCTCCTTACGGGACAGGGCCTACGAGCAGTACTTC.